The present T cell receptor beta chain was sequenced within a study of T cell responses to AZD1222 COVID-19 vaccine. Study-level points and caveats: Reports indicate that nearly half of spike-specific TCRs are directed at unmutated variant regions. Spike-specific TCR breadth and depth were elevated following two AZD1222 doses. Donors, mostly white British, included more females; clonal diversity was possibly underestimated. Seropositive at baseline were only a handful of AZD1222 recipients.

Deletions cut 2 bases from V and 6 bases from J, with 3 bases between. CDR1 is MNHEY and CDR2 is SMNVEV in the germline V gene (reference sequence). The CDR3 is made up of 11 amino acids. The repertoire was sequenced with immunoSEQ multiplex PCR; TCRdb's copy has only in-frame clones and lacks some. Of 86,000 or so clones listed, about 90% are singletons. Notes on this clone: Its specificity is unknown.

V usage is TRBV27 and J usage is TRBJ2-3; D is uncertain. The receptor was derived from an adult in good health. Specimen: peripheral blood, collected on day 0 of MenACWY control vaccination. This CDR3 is CASSLGDTQYF. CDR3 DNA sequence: TGTGCCAGCAGTTTAGGGGATACGCAGTATTTT.